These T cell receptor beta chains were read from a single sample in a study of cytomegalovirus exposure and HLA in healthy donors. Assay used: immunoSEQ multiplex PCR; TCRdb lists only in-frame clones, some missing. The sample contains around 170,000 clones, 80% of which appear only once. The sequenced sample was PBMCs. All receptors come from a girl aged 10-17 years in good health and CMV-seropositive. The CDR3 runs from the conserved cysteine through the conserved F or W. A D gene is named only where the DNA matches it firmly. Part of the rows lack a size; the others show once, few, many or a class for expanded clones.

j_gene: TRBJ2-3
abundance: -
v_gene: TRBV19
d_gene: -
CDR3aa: CASSPSTDTQYF
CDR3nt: TGTGCCAGTAGTCCATCCACAGATACGCAGTATTTT

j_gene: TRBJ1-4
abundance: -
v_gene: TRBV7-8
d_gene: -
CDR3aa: CASSFSSGGGEKLFF
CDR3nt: TGTGCCAGCAGCTTTTCGTCAGGAGGAGGGGAAAAACTGTTTTTT

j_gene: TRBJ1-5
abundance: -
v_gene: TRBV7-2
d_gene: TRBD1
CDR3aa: CASSLRTGGSNQPQHF
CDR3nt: TGTGCCAGCAGCTTACGGACAGGGGGGAGCAATCAGCCCCAGCATTTT

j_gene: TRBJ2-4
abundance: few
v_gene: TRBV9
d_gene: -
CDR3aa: CASSAQENIQYF
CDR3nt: TGTGCCAGCAGCGCACAGGAAAACATTCAGTACTTC

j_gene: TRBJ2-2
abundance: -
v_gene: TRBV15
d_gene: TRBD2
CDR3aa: CATSRGAGELFF
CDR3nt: TGTGCCACCAGCCGGGGGGCCGGGGAGCTGTTTTTT

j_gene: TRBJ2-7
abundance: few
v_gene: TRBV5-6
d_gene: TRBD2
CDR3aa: CASSSLREGYEQYF
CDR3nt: TGTGCCAGCAGCTCTTTGCGGGAGGGCTACGAGCAGTACTTC

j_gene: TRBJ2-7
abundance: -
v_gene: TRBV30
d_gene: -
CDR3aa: CAWTTSSSYEQYF
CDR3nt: TGTGCCTGGACCACTAGTAGCTCCTACGAGCAGTACTTC

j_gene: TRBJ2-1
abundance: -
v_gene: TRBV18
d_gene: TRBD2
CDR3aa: CASSPRLAVRNEQFF
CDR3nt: TGTGCCAGCTCACCACGACTAGCGGTTAGAAATGAGCAGTTCTTC

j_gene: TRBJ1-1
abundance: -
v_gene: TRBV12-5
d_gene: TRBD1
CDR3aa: CASGLARLGQEGTEAFF
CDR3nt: TGTGCTAGTGGTTTGGCCCGTCTGGGACAGGAAGGCACTGAAGCTTTCTTT

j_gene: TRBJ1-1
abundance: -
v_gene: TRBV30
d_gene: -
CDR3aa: CAWSVIQMNTEAFF
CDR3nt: TGTGCCTGGAGTGTAATACAGATGAACACTGAAGCTTTCTTT

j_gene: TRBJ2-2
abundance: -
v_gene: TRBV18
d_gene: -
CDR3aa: CASSPRTENTGELFF
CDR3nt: TGTGCCAGCTCACCACGGACAGAAAACACCGGGGAGCTGTTTTTT

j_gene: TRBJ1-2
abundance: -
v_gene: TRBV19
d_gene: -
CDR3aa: CASSPGSYGYTF
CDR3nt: TGTGCCAGTAGTCCAGGATCTTATGGCTACACCTTC

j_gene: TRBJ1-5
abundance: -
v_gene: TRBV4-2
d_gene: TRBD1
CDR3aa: CASSQIQGISNQPQHF
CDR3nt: TGTGCCAGCAGCCAAATACAGGGGATTAGCAATCAGCCCCAGCATTTT

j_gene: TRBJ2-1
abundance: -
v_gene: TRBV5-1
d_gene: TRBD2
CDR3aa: CASSGAAGEPTYNEQFF
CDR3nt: TGCGCCAGCAGCGGCGCAGCGGGAGAGCCCACCTACAATGAGCAGTTCTTC

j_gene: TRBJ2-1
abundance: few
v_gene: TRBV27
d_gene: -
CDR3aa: CASREYLYNEQFF
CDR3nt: TGTGCCAGCAGGGAGTACCTTTACAATGAGCAGTTCTTC

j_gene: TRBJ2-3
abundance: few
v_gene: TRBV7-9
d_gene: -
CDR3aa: CASILSGTDTQYF
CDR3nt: TGTGCCAGCATCCTCTCTGGCACAGATACGCAGTATTTT

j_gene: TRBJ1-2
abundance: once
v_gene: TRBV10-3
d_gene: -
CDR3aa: CAISESTAYQQSYGYTF
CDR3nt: TGTGCCATCAGTGAGTCTACAGCTTACCAACAGAGCTATGGCTACACCTTC

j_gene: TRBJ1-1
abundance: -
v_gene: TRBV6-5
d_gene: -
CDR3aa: CASRETVNTEAFF
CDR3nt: TGTGCCAGCAGGGAGACAGTGAACACTGAAGCTTTCTTT

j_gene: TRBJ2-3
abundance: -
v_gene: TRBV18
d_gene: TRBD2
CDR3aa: CASSPGLAGAGTDTQYF
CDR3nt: TGTGCCAGCTCTCCGGGACTAGCGGGAGCCGGCACAGATACGCAGTATTTT

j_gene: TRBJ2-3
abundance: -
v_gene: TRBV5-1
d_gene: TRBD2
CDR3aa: CASSLVAGDSTDTQYF
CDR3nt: TGCGCCAGCAGCTTGGTAGCGGGGGATAGCACAGATACGCAGTATTTT

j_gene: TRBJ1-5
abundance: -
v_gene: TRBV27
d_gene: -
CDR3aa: CASSLHANQPQHF
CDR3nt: TGTGCCAGCAGTTTACACGCGAATCAGCCCCAGCATTTT

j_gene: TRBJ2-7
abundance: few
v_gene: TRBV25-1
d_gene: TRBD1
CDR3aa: CASSGWGTAYEQYF
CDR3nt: TGTGCCAGCAGTGGGTGGGGGACAGCCTACGAGCAGTACTTC

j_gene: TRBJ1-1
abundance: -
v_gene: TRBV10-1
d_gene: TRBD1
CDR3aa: CASSEYRGRDTEAFF
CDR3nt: TGCGCCAGCAGTGAATACAGGGGCAGGGACACTGAAGCTTTCTTT

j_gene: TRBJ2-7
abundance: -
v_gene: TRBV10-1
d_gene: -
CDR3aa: CASSEGGGNEQYF
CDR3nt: TGCGCCAGCAGTGAGGGAGGGGGCAACGAGCAGTACTTC

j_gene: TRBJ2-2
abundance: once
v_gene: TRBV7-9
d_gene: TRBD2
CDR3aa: CASSSGLAGELFF
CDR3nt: TGTGCCAGCAGCTCGGGACTAGCCGGGGAGCTGTTTTTT

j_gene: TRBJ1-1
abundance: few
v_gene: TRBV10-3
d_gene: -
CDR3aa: CAIEGDTEAFF
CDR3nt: TGTGCCATCGAGGGGGACACTGAAGCTTTCTTT

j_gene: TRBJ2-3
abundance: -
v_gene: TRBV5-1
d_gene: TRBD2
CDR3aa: CASRWEREGPDTQYF
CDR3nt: TGCGCCAGCAGATGGGAGCGGGAGGGCCCAGATACGCAGTATTTT

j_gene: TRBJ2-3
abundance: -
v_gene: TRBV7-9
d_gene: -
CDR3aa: CASSLGAVDTQYF
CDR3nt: TGTGCCAGCAGCTTAGGGGCTGTAGATACGCAGTATTTT

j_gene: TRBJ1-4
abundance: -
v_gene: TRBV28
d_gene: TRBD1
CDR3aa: CASGGLTGTNEKLFF
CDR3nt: TGTGCCAGCGGGGGGCTGACAGGGACTAATGAAAAACTGTTTTTT

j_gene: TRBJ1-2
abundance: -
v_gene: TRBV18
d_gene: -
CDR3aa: CASSQGSYYGYTF
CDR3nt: TGTGCCAGCTCACAGGGGTCCTACTATGGCTACACCTTC

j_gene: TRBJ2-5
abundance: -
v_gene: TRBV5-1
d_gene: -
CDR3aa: CASSPTSSLDETQYF
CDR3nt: TGCGCCAGCAGCCCTACCTCTTCGCTAGATGAGACCCAGTACTTC

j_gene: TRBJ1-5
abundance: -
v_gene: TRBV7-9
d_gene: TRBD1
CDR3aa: CASSGDRGHQPQHF
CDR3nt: TGTGCCAGCAGCGGGGACAGGGGCCATCAGCCCCAGCATTTT

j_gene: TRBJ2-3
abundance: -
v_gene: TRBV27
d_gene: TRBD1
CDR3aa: CASTLQNRGRDTQYF
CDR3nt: TGTGCCAGCACCCTGCAAAACAGGGGTAGAGATACGCAGTATTTT

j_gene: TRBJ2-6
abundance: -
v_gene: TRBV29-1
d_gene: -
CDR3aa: CSVRDSGANVLTF
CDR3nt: TGCAGCGTGAGGGACTCTGGGGCCAACGTCCTGACTTTC

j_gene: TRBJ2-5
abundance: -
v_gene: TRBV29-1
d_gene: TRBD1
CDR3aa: CSVLMRGPETQYF
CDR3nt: TGCAGCGTCCTCATGAGGGGGCCAGAGACCCAGTACTTC

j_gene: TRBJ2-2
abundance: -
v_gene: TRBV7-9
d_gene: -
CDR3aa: CASSFDRLRDTGELFF
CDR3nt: TGTGCCAGCAGCTTTGACAGGTTGAGGGACACCGGGGAGCTGTTTTTT

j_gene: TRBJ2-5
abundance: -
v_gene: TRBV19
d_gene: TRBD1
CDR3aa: CASSGPGTGYLTQYF
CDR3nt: TGTGCCAGTAGTGGCCCCGGGACAGGGTATTTGACCCAGTACTTC

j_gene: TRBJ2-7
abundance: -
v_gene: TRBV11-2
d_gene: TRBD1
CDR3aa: CASSSLPGTGSSYEQYF
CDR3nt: TGTGCCAGCAGCTCACTTCCTGGGACAGGGAGCTCCTACGAGCAGTACTTC

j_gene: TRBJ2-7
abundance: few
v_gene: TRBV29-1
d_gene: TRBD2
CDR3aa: CSVETLAGGRSYEQYF
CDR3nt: TGCAGCGTTGAAACCCTAGCGGGAGGACGATCCTACGAGCAGTACTTC

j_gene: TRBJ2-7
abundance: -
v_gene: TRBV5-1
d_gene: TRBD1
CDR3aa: CASSPDIPDRGYEQYF
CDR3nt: TGCGCCAGCAGCCCAGACATCCCGGACAGGGGCTACGAGCAGTACTTC

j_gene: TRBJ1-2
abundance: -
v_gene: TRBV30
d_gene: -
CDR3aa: CAWSVISGARYGYTF
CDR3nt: TGTGCCTGGAGTGTAATCTCAGGGGCTCGTTATGGCTACACCTTC

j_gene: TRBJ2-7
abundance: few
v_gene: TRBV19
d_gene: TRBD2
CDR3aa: CASTVSSGSYEQYF
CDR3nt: TGTGCCAGTACCGTTTCAAGCGGGAGCTACGAGCAGTACTTC

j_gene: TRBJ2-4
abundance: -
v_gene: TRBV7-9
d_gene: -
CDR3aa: CASSLIPKLAKNIQYF
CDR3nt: TGTGCCAGCAGCTTGATCCCAAAACTAGCCAAAAACATTCAGTACTTC

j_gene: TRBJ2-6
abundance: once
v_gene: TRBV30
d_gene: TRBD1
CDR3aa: CAWSVWGQGGNSGANVLTF
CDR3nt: TGTGCCTGGAGTGTTTGGGGACAGGGGGGGAACTCTGGGGCCAACGTCCTGACTTTC

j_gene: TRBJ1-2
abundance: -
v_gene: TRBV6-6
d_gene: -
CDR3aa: CASRRQEGYTF
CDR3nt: TGTGCCAGCAGGAGACAGGAGGGCTACACCTTC

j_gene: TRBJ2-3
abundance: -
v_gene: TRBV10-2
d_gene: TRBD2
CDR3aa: CASSERLAALDTQYF
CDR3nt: TGCGCCAGCAGTGAAAGACTAGCGGCATTAGATACGCAGTATTTT

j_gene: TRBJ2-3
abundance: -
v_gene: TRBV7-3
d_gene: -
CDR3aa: CASSPSTDTQYF
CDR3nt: TGTGCCAGCAGCCCTAGCACAGATACGCAGTATTTT

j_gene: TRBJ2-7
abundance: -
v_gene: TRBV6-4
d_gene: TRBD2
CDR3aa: CASSDWLAVISYEQYF
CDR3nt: TGTGCCAGCAGTGACTGGCTAGCGGTAATCTCCTACGAGCAGTACTTC

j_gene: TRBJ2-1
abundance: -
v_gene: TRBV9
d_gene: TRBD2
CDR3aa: CASSGSGRLGEQFF
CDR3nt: TGTGCCAGCAGCGGCAGCGGGAGGTTGGGTGAGCAGTTCTTC